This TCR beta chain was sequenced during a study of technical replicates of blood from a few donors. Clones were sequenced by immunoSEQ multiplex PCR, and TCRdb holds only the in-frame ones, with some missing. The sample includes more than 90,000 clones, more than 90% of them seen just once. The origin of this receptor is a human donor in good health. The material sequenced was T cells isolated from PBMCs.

CDR3 loop: CASSTRQGSNEKLFF. The CDR3 region has the DNA TGTGCCAGCAGCACAAGACAGGGGTCTAATGAAAAACTGTTTTTT. This sequence joins TRBV5-5 and TRBJ1-4; TRBD1 agrees at 8 bases. Germline values: CDR1 SGHKS, CDR2 YYEKEE (reference sequence). J gave up 3 bases and V 4 bases, and 5 bases lay outside the gene matches. The CDR3 is made up of 15 amino acids. Variable domain in full (rest from reference TRBV5-5 and TRBJ1-4): DAGVTQSPTHLIKTRGQQVTLRCSPISGHKSVSWYQQVLGQGPQFIFQYYEKEERGRGNFPDRFSARQFPNYSSELNVNALLLGDSALYLCASSTRQGSNEKLFFGSGTQLSVL.